These T cell receptor beta chains were read from a single sample in a study of T-cell memory formation after mild COVID-19. TCRdb ran MiXCR on the 5' RACE reads and lists one entry per CDR3 protein. Among fewer than 15,000 distinct CDR3 sequences listed, around 15% were seen once. Sequencing was carried out using PBMCs or a T cell subset sorted from them (not recorded which). The receptors originated from a young man who had mild COVID-19 (a few samples of this study predate the infection). Cell type and time point are not known. Both conserved end residues are part of each CDR3. D genes are given only for firm matches. Some rows have no size entry. The others give once, few or many, or a class for an expanded clone.

j_call d_call clone_size cdr3_length v_call cdr3_aa cdr3_nt
TRBJ2-5 TRBD2 few 18 TRBV2 CASREGLGGFTVRETQYF TGTGCCAGCAGAGAGGGACTAGGGGGGTTTACGGTGAGAGAGACCCAGTACTTC
TRBJ1-2 - few 13 TRBV6-5 CASRPGGVGGYTF TGTGCCAGCAGGCCCGGGGGTGTGGGTGGCTACACCTTC
TRBJ2-1 TRBD2 many 17 TRBV4-1 CASSQHSGGHSYNEQFF TGCGCCAGCAGCCAGCATAGCGGGGGGCACTCCTACAATGAGCAGTTCTTC
TRBJ1-4 TRBD1 many 16 TRBV7-9 CASSPQGEATNEKLFF TGTGCCAGCAGCCCGCAGGGGGAGGCGACTAATGAAAAACTGTTTTTT
TRBJ1-2 - many 15 TRBV5-1 CASSLGGARSDGYTF TGCGCCAGCAGCTTGGGCGGGGCTCGTAGTGATGGCTACACCTTC
TRBJ2-1 TRBD1 few 15 TRBV7-9 CASSLPGTGYNEQFF TGTGCCAGCAGCTTGCCCGGGACAGGGTACAATGAGCAGTTCTTC
TRBJ2-5 - many 12 TRBV6-2/TRBV6-3 CASSDSQETQYF TGTGCCAGCAGCGACAGTCAAGAGACCCAGTACTTC
TRBJ2-3 TRBD1 - 13 TRBV10-2 CASNGQGPDTQYF TGCGCCAGCAACGGACAGGGGCCAGATACGCAGTATTTT
TRBJ1-5 - many 13 TRBV6-4 CAIVGASDQPQHF TGTGCCATCGTGGGGGCTAGCGATCAGCCCCAGCATTTT
TRBJ2-7 - many 14 TRBV4-3 CASSQERGFREQYF TGCGCCAGCAGCCAAGAGAGGGGGTTCAGGGAGCAGTACTTC
TRBJ2-1 - many 15 TRBV7-6 CASSPGLRPNNEQFF TGTGCCAGCAGCCCCGGATTGAGGCCCAACAATGAGCAGTTCTTC
TRBJ1-3 - - 15 TRBV4-2 CASSQASRSGNTIYF TGTGCCAGCAGCCAAGCCAGTCGCTCTGGAAACACCATATATTTT
TRBJ2-3 - few 16 TRBV7-9 CASSPSAAASTDTQYF TGTGCCAGCAGCCCCTCAGCCGCCGCCAGCACAGATACGCAGTATTTT
TRBJ2-1 TRBD1 once 16 TRBV5-5 CASSSPGQVSYNEQFF TGTGCCAGCAGCTCACCGGGACAGGTCTCCTACAATGAGCAGTTCTTC
TRBJ2-7 - many 14 TRBV5-5 CASSYNRVLYEQYF TGTGCCAGCAGCTACAACAGGGTTCTCTACGAGCAGTACTTC
TRBJ2-1 - many 14 TRBV5-1 CASSLVSAYNEQFF TGCGCCAGCAGCTTGGTGTCAGCCTACAATGAGCAGTTCTTC
TRBJ1-5 - few 14 TRBV6-2/TRBV6-3 CASSRTYSNQPQHF TGTGCCAGCAGCCGTACTTATAGCAATCAGCCCCAGCATTTT
TRBJ2-2 - many 15 TRBV6-6 CASSYNSPHTGELFF TGTGCCAGCAGTTACAACTCGCCGCACACCGGGGAGCTGTTTTTT
TRBJ2-1 - many 17 TRBV7-2 CASSSIPGTVYYNEQFF TGTGCCAGCAGCTCCATTCCCGGGACTGTCTACTACAATGAGCAGTTCTTC
TRBJ2-3 - many 18 TRBV20-1 CSARSGPWGSWDADTQYF TGCAGTGCTCGCTCGGGGCCCTGGGGGTCGTGGGATGCAGATACGCAGTATTTT
TRBJ1-2 - many 12 TRBV7-8 CASSTTYYGYTF TGTGCCAGCAGCACGACCTACTATGGCTACACCTTC
TRBJ2-7 - few 16 TRBV4-3 CASSQGGGASSYEQYF TGCGCCAGCAGCCAAGGAGGAGGCGCGAGCTCCTACGAGCAGTACTTC
TRBJ2-3 TRBD2 many 14 TRBV5-6 CASSLIRGVDTQYF TGTGCCAGCAGCTTGATCCGGGGGGTAGATACGCAGTATTTT
TRBJ2-7 - few 12 TRBV29-1 CSVEVRADEQYF TGCAGCGTTGAAGTTCGGGCAGACGAGCAGTACTTC
TRBJ2-1 - medium-sized 14 TRBV9 CASTPGGRYNEQFF TGTGCCAGCACCCCAGGCGGGCGATACAATGAGCAGTTCTTC
TRBJ2-1 TRBD1 many 10 TRBV29-1 CSADRAGQFF TGCAGCGCAGACAGGGCGGGGCAGTTCTTC
TRBJ1-2 - - 15 TRBV3-1 CASSQQILEDYGYTF TGTGCCAGCAGCCAACAGATATTGGAAGACTATGGCTACACCTTC
TRBJ1-2 - many 12 TRBV12-3/TRBV12-4 CASSFGVHGYTF TGTGCCAGCAGTTTCGGAGTTCATGGCTACACCTTC